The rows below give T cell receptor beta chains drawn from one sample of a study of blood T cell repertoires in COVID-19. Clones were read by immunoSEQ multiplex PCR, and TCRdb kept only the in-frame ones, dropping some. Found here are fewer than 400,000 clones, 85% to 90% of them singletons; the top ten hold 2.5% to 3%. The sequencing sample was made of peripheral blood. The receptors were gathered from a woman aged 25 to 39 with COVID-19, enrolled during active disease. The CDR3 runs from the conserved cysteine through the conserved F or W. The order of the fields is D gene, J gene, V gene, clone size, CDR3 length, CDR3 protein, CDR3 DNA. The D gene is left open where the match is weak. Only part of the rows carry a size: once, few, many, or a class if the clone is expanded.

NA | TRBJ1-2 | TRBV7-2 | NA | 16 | CASSFQGGKVRDGYTF | TGTGCCAGCAGCTTCCAGGGAGGTAAAGTAAGGGATGGCTACACCTTC
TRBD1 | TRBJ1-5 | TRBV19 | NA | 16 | CASSIDRGSSNQPQHF | TGTGCCAGTAGTATTGACAGGGGGAGTAGCAATCAGCCCCAGCATTTT
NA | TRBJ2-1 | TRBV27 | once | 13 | CASSSDRWNEQFF | TGTGCCAGCAGTTCAGACAGGTGGAATGAGCAGTTCTTC
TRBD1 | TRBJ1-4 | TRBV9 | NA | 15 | CASSLTTGANEKLFF | TGTGCCAGCAGCCTAACGACAGGGGCGAATGAAAAACTGTTTTTT
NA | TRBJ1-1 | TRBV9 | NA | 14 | CASSISTGNTEAFF | TGTGCCAGCAGCATATCGACAGGGAACACTGAAGCTTTCTTT
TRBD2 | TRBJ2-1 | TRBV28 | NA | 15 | CASTPREGPYNEQFF | TGTGCCAGCACCCCCCGGGAGGGGCCCTACAATGAGCAGTTCTTC
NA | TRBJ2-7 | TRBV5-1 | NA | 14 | CASSWGGGYYEQYF | TGCGCCAGCAGCTGGGGAGGGGGATATTACGAGCAGTACTTC
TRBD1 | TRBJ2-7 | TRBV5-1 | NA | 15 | CASSLRDRVAGEQYF | TGCGCCAGCAGCCTCCGGGACAGGGTAGCTGGGGAGCAGTACTTC
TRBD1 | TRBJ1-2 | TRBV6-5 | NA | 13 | CASRRTGEGGYTF | TGTGCCAGCAGAAGGACAGGGGAGGGTGGCTACACCTTC
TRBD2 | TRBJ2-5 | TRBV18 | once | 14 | CASSPLAGEETQYF | TGTGCCAGCTCACCACTAGCGGGAGAAGAGACCCAGTACTTC
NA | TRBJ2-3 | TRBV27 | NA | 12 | CASSFGRDTQYF | TGTGCCAGCAGTTTCGGGAGAGATACGCAGTATTTT
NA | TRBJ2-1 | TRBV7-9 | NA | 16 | CASSPSGGYSYNEQFF | TGTGCCAGCAGCCCCTCCGGCGGTTATTCGTACAATGAGCAGTTCTTC
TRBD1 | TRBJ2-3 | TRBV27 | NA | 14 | CASSRNRGTDTQYF | TGTGCCAGCAGTCGAAACAGGGGTACAGATACGCAGTATTTT
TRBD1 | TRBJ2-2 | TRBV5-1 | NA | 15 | CASREVMGTGGELFF | TGCGCCAGCAGGGAAGTTATGGGGACAGGCGGGGAGCTGTTTTTT
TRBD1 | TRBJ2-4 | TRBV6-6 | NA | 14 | CASNSGGVRGIQYF | TGTGCCAGCAATTCAGGGGGCGTGCGAGGCATTCAGTACTTC
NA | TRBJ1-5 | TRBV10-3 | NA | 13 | CAISEYGDQPQHF | TGTGCCATCAGTGAATACGGTGATCAGCCCCAGCATTTT
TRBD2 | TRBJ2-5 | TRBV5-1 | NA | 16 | CASSTDFVAGEETQYF | TGCGCCAGCAGTACGGATTTCGTAGCGGGAGAAGAGACCCAGTACTTC
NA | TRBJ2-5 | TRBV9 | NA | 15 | CASSLLPGRGETQYF | TGTGCCAGCAGCCTCCTTCCTGGGAGAGGAGAGACCCAGTACTTC
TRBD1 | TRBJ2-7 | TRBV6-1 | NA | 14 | CASSEDRSSYEQYF | TGTGCCAGCAGTGAGGACAGGTCCTCCTACGAGCAGTACTTC
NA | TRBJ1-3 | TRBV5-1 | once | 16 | CASSLGPTRERDTIYF | TGCGCCAGCAGCTTGGGGCCGACACGGGAGCGAGACACCATATATTTT
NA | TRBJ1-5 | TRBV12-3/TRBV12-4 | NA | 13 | CASSPLRNQPQHF | TGTGCCAGCAGTCCCCTCCGCAATCAGCCCCAGCATTTT
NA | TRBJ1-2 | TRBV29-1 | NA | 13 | CSVEQGTNYGYTF | TGCAGCGTTGAACAGGGGACTAACTATGGCTACACCTTC
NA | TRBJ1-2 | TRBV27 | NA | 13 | CASSFGEHYGYTF | TGTGCCAGCAGTTTTGGGGAGCACTATGGCTACACCTTC
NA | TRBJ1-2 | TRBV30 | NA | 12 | CAWTEGYYGYTF | TGTGCCTGGACGGAGGGCTACTATGGCTACACCTTC
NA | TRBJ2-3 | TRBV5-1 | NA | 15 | CASSLLQGSTDTQYF | TGCGCCAGCAGCTTACTCCAGGGTAGCACAGATACGCAGTATTTT
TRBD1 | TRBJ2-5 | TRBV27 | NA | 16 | CASSSIYPTGEETQYF | TGTGCCAGCAGTTCTATATACCCGACAGGGGAAGAGACCCAGTACTTC
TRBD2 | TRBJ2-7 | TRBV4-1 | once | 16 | CASSQPRTSGRHEQYF | TGCGCCAGCAGCCAGCCAAGGACTAGCGGGAGACACGAGCAGTACTTC
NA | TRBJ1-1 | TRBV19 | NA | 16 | CASTDRKTSMNTEAFF | TGTGCCAGTACTGACAGGAAGACATCCATGAACACTGAAGCTTTCTTT
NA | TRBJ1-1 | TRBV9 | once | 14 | CASSVGAANTEAFF | TGTGCCAGCAGCGTAGGGGCTGCGAACACTGAAGCTTTCTTT
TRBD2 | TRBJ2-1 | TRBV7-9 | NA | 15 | CASSLAIAGGNEQFF | TGTGCCAGCAGCTTAGCGATAGCGGGGGGGAATGAGCAGTTCTTC
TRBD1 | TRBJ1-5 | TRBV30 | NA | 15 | CAWSVKLQGNQPQHF | TGTGCCTGGAGTGTAAAATTACAGGGGAATCAGCCCCAGCATTTT
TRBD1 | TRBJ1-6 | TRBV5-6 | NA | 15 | CASSYGTGPGSPLHF | TGTGCCAGCAGCTACGGGACAGGTCCTGGTTCACCCCTCCACTTT
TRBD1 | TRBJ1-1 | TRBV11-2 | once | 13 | CASSLVRRGLPFF | TGTGCCAGCAGCTTAGTAAGAAGGGGGCTGCCTTTCTTT
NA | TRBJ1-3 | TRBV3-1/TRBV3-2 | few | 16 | CASSKGVESAGNTIYF | TGTGCCAGCAGTAAGGGGGTAGAGTCGGCTGGAAACACCATATATTTT
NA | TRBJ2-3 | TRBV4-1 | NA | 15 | CASSQRDSSTDTQYF | TGCGCCAGCAGCCAGCGGGACAGTTCCACAGATACGCAGTATTTT
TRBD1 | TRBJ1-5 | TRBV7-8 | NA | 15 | CASSLGRGQGQPQHF | TGTGCCAGCAGCTTGGGCAGGGGGCAGGGTCAGCCCCAGCATTTT
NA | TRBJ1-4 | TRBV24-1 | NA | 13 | CATSRRFLEKLFF | TGTGCCACCAGTCGCAGGTTTCTAGAAAAACTGTTTTTT
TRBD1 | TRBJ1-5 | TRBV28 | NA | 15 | CASSMFRDRRQPQHF | TGTGCCAGCAGTATGTTCCGGGACAGGCGGCAGCCCCAGCATTTT
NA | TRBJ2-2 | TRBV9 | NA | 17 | CASSVMGRVMNTGELFF | TGTGCCAGCAGCGTAATGGGCCGCGTGATGAACACCGGGGAGCTGTTTTTT
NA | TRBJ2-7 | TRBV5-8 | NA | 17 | CASSRGRHSNRAYEQYF | TGTGCCAGCAGCAGGGGAAGACATTCCAACCGTGCCTACGAGCAGTACTTC